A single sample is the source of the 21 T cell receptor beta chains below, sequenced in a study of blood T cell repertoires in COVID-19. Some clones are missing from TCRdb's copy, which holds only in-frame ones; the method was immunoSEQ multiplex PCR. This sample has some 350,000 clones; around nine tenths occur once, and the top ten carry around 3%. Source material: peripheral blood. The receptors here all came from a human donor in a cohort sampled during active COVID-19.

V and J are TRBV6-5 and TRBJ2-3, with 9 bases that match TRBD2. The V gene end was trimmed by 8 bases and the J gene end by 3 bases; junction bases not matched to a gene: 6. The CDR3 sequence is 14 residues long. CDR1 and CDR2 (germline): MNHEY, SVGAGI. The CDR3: CASLLGLATDTQYF. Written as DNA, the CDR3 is TGTGCCAGCCTCCTCGGACTAGCGACAGATACGCAGTATTTT.

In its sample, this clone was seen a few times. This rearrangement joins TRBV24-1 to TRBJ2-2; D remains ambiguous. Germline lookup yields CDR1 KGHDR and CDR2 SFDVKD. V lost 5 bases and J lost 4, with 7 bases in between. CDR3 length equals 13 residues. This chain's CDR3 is CATSAHSTGELFF. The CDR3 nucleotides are TGTGCCACCAGTGCCCACAGCACCGGGGAGCTGTTTTTT.

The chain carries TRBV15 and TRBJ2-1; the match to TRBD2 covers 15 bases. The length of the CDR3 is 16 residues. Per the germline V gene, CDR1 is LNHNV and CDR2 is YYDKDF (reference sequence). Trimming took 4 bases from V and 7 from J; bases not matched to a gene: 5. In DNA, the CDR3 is TGTGCCACCAGCACTGGACTAGCGGGGGGGTTGAATGAGCAGTTCTTC. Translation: CATSTGLAGGLNEQFF.

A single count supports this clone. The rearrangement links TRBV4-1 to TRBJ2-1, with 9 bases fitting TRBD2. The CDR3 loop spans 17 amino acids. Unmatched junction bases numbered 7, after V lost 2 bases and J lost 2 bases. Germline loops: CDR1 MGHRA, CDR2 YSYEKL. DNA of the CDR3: TGCGCCAGCAGCCAACGGAATAGCGGGGGCCCCTACAATGAGCAGTTCTTC. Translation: CASSQRNSGGPYNEQFF.

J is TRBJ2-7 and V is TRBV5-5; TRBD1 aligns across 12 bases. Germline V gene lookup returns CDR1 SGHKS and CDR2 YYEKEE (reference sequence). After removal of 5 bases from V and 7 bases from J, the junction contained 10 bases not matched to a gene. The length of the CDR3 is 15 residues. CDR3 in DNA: TGTGCCAGCAGTAGGGACCGGGACAGGGGGCGAGAGCAGTACTTC. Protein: CASSRDRDRGREQYF.

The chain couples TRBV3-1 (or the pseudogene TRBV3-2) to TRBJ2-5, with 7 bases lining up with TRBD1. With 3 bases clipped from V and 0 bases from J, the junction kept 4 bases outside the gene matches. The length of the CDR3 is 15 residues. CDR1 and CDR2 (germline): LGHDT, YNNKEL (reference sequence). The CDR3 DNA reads TGTGCCAGCAGCCACCCTGACAGGGACCAAGAGACCCAGTACTTC. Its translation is CASSHPDRDQETQYF.

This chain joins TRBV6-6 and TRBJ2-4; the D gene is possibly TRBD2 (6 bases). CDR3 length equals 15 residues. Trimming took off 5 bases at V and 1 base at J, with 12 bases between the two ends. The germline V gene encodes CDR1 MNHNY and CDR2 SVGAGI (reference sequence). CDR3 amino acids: CASSRGSGAKNIQYF. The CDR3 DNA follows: TGTGCCAGCAGTCGGGGAAGCGGGGCCAAAAACATTCAGTACTTC.

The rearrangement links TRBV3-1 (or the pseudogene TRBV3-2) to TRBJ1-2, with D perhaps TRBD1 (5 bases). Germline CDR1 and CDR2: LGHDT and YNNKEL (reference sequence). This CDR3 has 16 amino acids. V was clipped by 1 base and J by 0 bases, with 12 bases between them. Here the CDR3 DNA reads TGTGCCAGCAGCCAAGGTCCAGGGATGGCTAACTATGGCTACACCTTC. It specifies CASSQGPGMANYGYTF.

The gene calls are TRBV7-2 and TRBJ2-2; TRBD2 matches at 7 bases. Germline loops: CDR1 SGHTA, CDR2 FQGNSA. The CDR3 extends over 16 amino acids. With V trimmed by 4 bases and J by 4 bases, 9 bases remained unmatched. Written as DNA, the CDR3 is TGTGCCAGCAGCTCGACCCCGGGGGGACGCACCGGGGAGCTGTTTTTT. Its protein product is CASSSTPGGRTGELFF.

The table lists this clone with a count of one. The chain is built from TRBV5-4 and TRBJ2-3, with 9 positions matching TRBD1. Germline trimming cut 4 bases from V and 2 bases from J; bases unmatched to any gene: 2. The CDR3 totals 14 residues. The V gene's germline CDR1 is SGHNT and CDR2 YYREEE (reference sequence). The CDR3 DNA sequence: TGTGCCAGCAGCGGACAGGGGACCACAGATACGCAGTATTTT. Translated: CASSGQGTTDTQYF.

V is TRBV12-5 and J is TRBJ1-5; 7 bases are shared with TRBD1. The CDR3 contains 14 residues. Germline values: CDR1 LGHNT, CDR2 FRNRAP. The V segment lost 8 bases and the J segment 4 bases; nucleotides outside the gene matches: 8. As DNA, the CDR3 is TGTGCTAGTACCGGACCGGGACAGAATCAGCCCCAGCATTTT. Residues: CASTGPGQNQPQHF.

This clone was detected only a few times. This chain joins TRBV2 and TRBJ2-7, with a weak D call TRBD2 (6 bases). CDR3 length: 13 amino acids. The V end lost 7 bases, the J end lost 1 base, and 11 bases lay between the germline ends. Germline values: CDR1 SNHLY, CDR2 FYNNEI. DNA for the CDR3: TGTGCCAGCAAGGACGGGAGTTCCTACGAGCAGTACTTC. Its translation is CASKDGSSYEQYF.

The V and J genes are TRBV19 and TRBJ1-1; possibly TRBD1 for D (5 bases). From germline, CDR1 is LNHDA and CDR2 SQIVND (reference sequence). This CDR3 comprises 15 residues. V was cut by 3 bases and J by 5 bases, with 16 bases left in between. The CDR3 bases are TGTGCCAGTAGTATGGGGCAGGGAGGGAATACTGAAGCTTTCTTT. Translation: CASSMGQGGNTEAFF.

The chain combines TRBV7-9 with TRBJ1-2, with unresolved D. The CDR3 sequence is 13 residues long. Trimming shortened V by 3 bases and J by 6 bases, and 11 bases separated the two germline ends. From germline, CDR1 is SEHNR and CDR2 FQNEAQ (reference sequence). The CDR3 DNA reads TGTGCCAGCAGCTTCCCCGGGGTGGATGGCTACACCTTC. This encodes CASSFPGVDGYTF.

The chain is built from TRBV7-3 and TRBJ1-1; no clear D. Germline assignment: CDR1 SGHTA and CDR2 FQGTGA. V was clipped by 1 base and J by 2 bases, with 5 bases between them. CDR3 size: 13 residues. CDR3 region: CASSLNSNTEAFF. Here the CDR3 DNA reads TGTGCCAGCAGCTTAAACAGTAACACTGAAGCTTTCTTT.

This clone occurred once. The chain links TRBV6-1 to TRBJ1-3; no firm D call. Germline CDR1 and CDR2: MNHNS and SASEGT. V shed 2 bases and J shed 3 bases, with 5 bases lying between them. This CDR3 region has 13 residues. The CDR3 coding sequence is TGTGCCAGCAGTGAAAGCCTTGGAAACACCATATATTTT. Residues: CASSESLGNTIYF.

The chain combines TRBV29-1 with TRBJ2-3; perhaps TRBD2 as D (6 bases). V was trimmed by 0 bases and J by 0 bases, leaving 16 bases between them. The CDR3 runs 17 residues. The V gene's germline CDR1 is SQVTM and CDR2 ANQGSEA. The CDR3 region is CSVEESPFGGSTDTQYF. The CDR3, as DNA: TGCAGCGTTGAAGAAAGCCCTTTTGGGGGGAGCACAGATACGCAGTATTTT.

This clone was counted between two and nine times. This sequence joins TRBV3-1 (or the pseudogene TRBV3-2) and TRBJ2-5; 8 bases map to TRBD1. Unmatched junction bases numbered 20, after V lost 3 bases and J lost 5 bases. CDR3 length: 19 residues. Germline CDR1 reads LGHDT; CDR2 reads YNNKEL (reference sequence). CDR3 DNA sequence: TGTGCCAGCAGCCAGCCTTCAGTTGGCGGCGGCAGGGGGCGCGAGACCCAGTACTTC. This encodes CASSQPSVGGGRGRETQYF.

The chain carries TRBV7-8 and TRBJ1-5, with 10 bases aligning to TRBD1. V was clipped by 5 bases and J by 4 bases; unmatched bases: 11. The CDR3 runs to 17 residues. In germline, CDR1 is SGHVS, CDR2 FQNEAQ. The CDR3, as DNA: TGTGCCAGCAGCCCCTCGGGACAGGGGCGACGGAATCAGCCCCAGCATTTT. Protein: CASSPSGQGRRNQPQHF.

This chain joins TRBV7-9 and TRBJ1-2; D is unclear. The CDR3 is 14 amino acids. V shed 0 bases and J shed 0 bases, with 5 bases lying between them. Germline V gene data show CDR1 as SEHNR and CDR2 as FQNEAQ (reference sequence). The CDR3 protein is CASSLAAANYGYTF. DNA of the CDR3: TGTGCCAGCAGCTTAGCGGCGGCTAACTATGGCTACACCTTC. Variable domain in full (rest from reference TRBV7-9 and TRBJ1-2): DTGVSQNPRHKITKRGQNVTFRCDPISEHNRLYWYRQTLGQGPEFLTYFQNEAQLEKSRLLSDRFSAERPKGSFSTLEIQRTEQGDSAMYLCASSLAAANYGYTFGSGTRLTVV.

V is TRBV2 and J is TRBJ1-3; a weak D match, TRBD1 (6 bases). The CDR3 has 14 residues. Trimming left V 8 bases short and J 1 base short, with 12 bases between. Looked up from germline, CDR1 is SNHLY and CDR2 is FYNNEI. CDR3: CASSERGSGNTIYF. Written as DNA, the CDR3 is TGTGCCAGCTCTGAGAGGGGGTCTGGAAACACCATATATTTT.